What follows are 24 T cell receptor beta chains derived from one specimen sequenced in a study of T cells in localized non-small cell lung cancer. Generated by immunoSEQ multiplex PCR, the TCRdb table keeps only in-frame clones and is missing some. The data show more than 30,000 clones, with 70% to 90% seen just once and roughly 4% held by the top ten. The starting material was peripheral blood mononuclear cells, obtained before any cancer treatment. The receptors were sampled from a woman between 40 and 69 years old with stage III lung adenocarcinoma.

This clone has only one observation. The chain joins TRBV9 to TRBJ2-7, with 8 bases aligning to TRBD2. The V and J ends lost 4 bases and 5 bases, in that order; junction bases with no gene match: 8. This CDR3 spans 14 amino acids. From germline, CDR1 is SGDLS and CDR2 YYNGEE. The CDR3 bases are TGTGCCAGCAGCCTCCTTAGCGGGAACGACGAGCAGTACTTC. It yields the protein CASSLLSGNDEQYF.

This chain joins TRBV5-1 and TRBJ2-7; D tentatively reads TRBD1 or TRBD2 (5 bases each). V was trimmed by 1 base and J by 5 bases, leaving 16 bases between them. The germline gives CDR1 SGHRS, CDR2 YFSETQ. CDR3 length: 15 amino acids. The CDR3 DNA reads TGCGCCAGCAGCTTGATTGGGGGAACTTTCGACGAGCAGTACTTC. It encodes CASSLIGGTFDEQYF.

CDR3 sequence: CATARLAGYTF. The CDR3 DNA reads as TGTGCCACAGCAAGGCTTGCGGGCTACACCTTC. This chain joins TRBV28 and TRBJ1-2; D gene uncertain. The V gene lost 10 bases and the J gene lost 8 bases, with 14 bases spanning the gap. Germline values: CDR1 MDHEN, CDR2 SYDVKM. This CDR3 comprises 11 residues.

This rearrangement joins TRBV9 to TRBJ2-7; 10 bases match TRBD2. This CDR3 comprises 15 residues. Germline V CDR1 and CDR2: SGDLS, YYNGEE. V shed 0 bases, J shed 6 bases, and the junction held 6 bases outside the gene matches. The CDR3 protein is CASSVGLAGEPEQYF. As DNA, the CDR3 is TGTGCCAGCAGCGTAGGGCTAGCGGGAGAACCCGAGCAGTACTTC. The full variable domain, in which reference TRBV9 and TRBJ2-7 provide the parts outside the CDR3, is DSGVTQTPKHLITATGQRVTLRCSPRSGDLSVYWYQQSLDQGLQFLIQYYNGEERAKGNILERFSAQQFPDLHSELNLSSLELGDSALYFCASSVGLAGEPEQYFGPGTRLTVT.

V gene TRBV27 combines with J gene TRBJ2-7; a weak D match, TRBD2 (5 bases). V lost 3 bases and J 5 bases, leaving 11 bases between the germline ends. The germline CDR1 and CDR2 sequences are MNHEY and SMNVEV (reference sequence). The CDR3 is 13 residues long. CDR3 region: CASSFPGSHEQYF. CDR3 nucleotides: TGTGCCAGCAGTTTTCCGGGATCCCACGAGCAGTACTTC.

CDR3 amino acids: CASAVGTGELFF. DNA for the CDR3: TGCGCCAGCGCCGTGGGGACCGGGGAGCTGTTTTTT. The rearrangement uses TRBV5-1 and TRBJ2-2; D not certain. This CDR3 spans 12 amino acids. Trimming pared 7 bases from V and 5 bases from J, leaving 9 bases between. The V gene's germline CDR1 is SGHRS and CDR2 YFSETQ.

The chain is built from TRBV2 and TRBJ2-2; the D gene could be TRBD1 or TRBD2 (7 bases each). The CDR3 spans 17 residues. CDR1 and CDR2 (germline): SNHLY, FYNNEI. V was clipped by 11 bases and J by 5 bases, with 27 bases between them. Here the CDR3 reads CARQGGKNEIKTGELFF. CDR3 DNA: TGTGCCCGCCAGGGGGGGAAAAACGAGATAAAGACCGGGGAGCTGTTTTTT.

V usage is TRBV4-1 and J usage is TRBJ2-5; no reliable D call. Germline values: CDR1 MGHRA, CDR2 YSYEKL. The CDR3 contains 14 residues. V was shortened by 0 bases and J by 2 bases, with 7 bases between the two germline ends. The CDR3 coding sequence is TGCGCCAGCAGCCAAGAGGGCTTTCAAGAGACCCAGTACTTC. Residues: CASSQEGFQETQYF.

J is TRBJ2-5 and V is TRBV27, with D tentatively TRBD1 (6 bases). CDR3 length equals 14 residues. V lost 6 bases to trimming and J lost 7 bases, with 18 bases between them. Germline V lookup: CDR1 MNHEY, CDR2 SMNVEV (reference sequence). This CDR3 is CASSPNREILTQYF. CDR3 sequence (DNA): TGTGCCAGCAGCCCTAACAGGGAAATCTTGACCCAGTACTTC.

This clone was picked up a small number of times. The rearrangement uses TRBV6-1 and TRBJ1-1; D uncertain. Germline V gene sequence: CDR1 MNHNS, CDR2 SASEGT. Trimming removed 3 bases at V and 0 bases at J, with 5 bases between. The CDR3 sequence is 13 residues long. The CDR3 is CASSDNMNTEAFF. The DNA of the CDR3 is TGTGCCAGCAGTGACAACATGAACACTGAAGCTTTCTTT.

The chain carries TRBV27 and TRBJ1-5; TRBD1 matches 8 bases. The trim removed 2 bases at V and 7 bases at J, leaving 10 bases unmatched. Germline V gives CDR1 MNHEY, CDR2 SMNVEV (reference sequence). This CDR3 has 16 residues. CDR3 amino acids: CASSLPVGQGDQPQHF. CDR3 bases: TGTGCCAGCAGTTTACCAGTCGGACAGGGAGACCAGCCCCAGCATTTT.

This clone has a single count. The chain carries TRBV4-1 and TRBJ1-5; no definite D call. Per germline, CDR1 MGHRA and CDR2 YSYEKL. The CDR3 length is 14 residues. The ends were cut back, 0 bases at V and 5 bases at J, with 8 bases in the middle. The CDR3 sequence: CASSQDWRDQPQHF. The CDR3 DNA reads TGCGCCAGCAGCCAAGATTGGAGGGATCAGCCCCAGCATTTT.

V usage is TRBV11-2 and J usage is TRBJ1-2; the D is unclear. This CDR3 comprises 14 residues. V was shortened by 11 bases and J by 0 bases, with 16 bases between the two germline ends. Germline CDR1 SGHAT, CDR2 FQNNGV. In nucleotides, the CDR3 is TGTGCCTCCGCGGGCGCCCCAGCTAACTATGGCTACACCTTC. It specifies CASAGAPANYGYTF.

This chain uses TRBV2 with TRBJ2-1; 15 nucleotides line up with TRBD2. V lost 6 bases and J lost 6; bases outside the gene matches: 0. CDR1 and CDR2 (germline): SNHLY, FYNNEI. This CDR3 has 14 amino acids. CDR3 sequence reads: CASRGLAGGNEQFF. The CDR3, as DNA: TGTGCCAGCAGGGGACTAGCGGGGGGCAATGAGCAGTTCTTC.

This chain connects TRBV5-1 to TRBJ2-7; 9 nucleotides agree with TRBD1. The CDR3 is made up of 21 amino acids. Germline loops: CDR1 SGHRS, CDR2 YFSETQ. V trimming: 1 base; J trimming: 2 bases; junction bases outside the gene matches: 22. In nucleotides, the CDR3 is TGCGCCAGCAGCTTGAGTTTTAGGTGGGGACAGGGTCAATTACAGACCTACGAGCAGTACTTC. Protein: CASSLSFRWGQGQLQTYEQYF.

The rearrangement links TRBV20-1 to TRBJ2-2, with D unclear. Germline CDR1 DFQATT, CDR2 SNEGSKA (reference sequence). The CDR3 is made up of 11 amino acids. V was trimmed by 4 bases and J by 7 bases, leaving 7 bases between them. The CDR3 here is CSATGFGELFF. The CDR3 DNA reads as TGCAGTGCTACGGGTTTCGGGGAGCTGTTTTTT.

This clone has just a few counts. The V call is TRBV4-3, the J call TRBJ2-2; the match to TRBD2 covers 7 bases. The CDR3 length is 13 residues. V shed 4 bases and J 6 bases; nucleotides not matched to a gene: 2. Germline CDR1 LGHNA, CDR2 YSLEER. The CDR3 sequence is CASSLSGPGELFF. CDR3 DNA sequence: TGCGCCAGCAGCCTTAGCGGGCCCGGGGAGCTGTTTTTT.

The V and J genes are TRBV15 and TRBJ2-7; D not resolved. Trimming took off 7 bases at V and 6 bases at J, with 16 bases between the two ends. The CDR3 is 13 residues long. CDR1 and CDR2 from the germline V gene are LNHNV and YYDKDF (reference sequence). CDR3 region: CATTTTTPREQYF. CDR3 in DNA: TGTGCCACCACTACAACAACCCCTCGCGAGCAGTACTTC.

The sample holds a few counts of this clone. The V and J genes are TRBV19 and TRBJ1-5, with a possible D match to TRBD1 (5 bases). Per the germline V gene, CDR1 is LNHDA and CDR2 is SQIVND (reference sequence). There are 14 residues in the CDR3. Trimming stripped 3 bases from V and 5 bases from J, with 11 bases between. The CDR3 spells CASSIGPGHQPQHF. CDR3 in DNA: TGTGCCAGTAGTATTGGGCCAGGGCATCAGCCCCAGCATTTT.

The chain recombines TRBV6-6 with TRBJ2-7, with no clear D. Trimming left V 2 bases short and J 6 bases short, with 8 bases between. This CDR3 contains 12 residues. Looked up from germline, CDR1 is MNHNY and CDR2 is SVGAGI (reference sequence). The CDR3: CASSYKGPEQYF. The CDR3 coding sequence is TGTGCCAGCAGTTACAAAGGGCCCGAGCAGTACTTC.

This sequence joins TRBV9 and TRBJ2-5; D possibly corresponds to TRBD2 (6 bases). Per germline, CDR1 SGDLS and CDR2 YYNGEE. The CDR3 sequence is 15 residues long. V was cut by 4 bases and J by 1 base, with 14 bases left in between. CDR3 sequence reads: CASSLSGLVQETQYF. DNA of the CDR3: TGTGCCAGCAGCCTTAGCGGCCTGGTCCAAGAGACCCAGTACTTC.

This clone was found a few times. V usage is TRBV19 and J usage is TRBJ1-1; D is unresolved. Germline loops: CDR1 LNHDA, CDR2 SQIVND (reference sequence). The CDR3 is 13 residues long. The V gene lost 7 bases and the J gene lost 1 base, with 10 bases spanning the gap. CDR3 in DNA: TGTGCCAGTACTACAACGGCGAACACTGAAGCTTTCTTT. Translated, it gives CASTTTANTEAFF.

This sequence joins TRBV6-5 and TRBJ1-2; D may be TRBD1 (6 bases). The CDR3 spans 13 residues. CDR1 is MNHEY, CDR2 SVGAGI, per germline. V was clipped by 6 bases and J by 7 bases, with 15 bases between them. CDR3 region: CASRARGGIGYTF. In nucleotides, the CDR3 is TGTGCCAGCAGGGCAAGAGGGGGGATTGGCTACACCTTC.

The V call is TRBV7-2, the J call TRBJ2-1; a possible D gene is TRBD2 (6 bases). Germline-derived CDR1 and CDR2 are SGHTA and FQGNSA. Trimming removed 7 bases from V and 9 bases from J, with 28 bases in between. This CDR3 comprises 17 residues. CDR3 amino acids: CASTPRGSWWEDSEQFF. In DNA, the CDR3 is TGTGCCAGCACCCCCCGGGGGAGCTGGTGGGAGGATTCTGAGCAGTTCTTC.